Sequencing of this TCR beta chain was carried out in a study of T cells in Graves' hyperthyroidism and ophthalmopathy. The ends were cut back, 6 bases at V and 0 bases at J, with 15 bases in the middle. Germline V gene lookup returns CDR1 MDHEN and CDR2 SYDVKM. The CDR3 loop spans 15 amino acids. TCR beta CDR3 regions were amplified from RNA transcripts. HTBI primers were used for first-round RT-PCR of the TCR CDR3. One entry per CDR3 protein results from TCRdb running MiXCR on the multiplex PCR reads. Among hundreds of thousands of distinct CDR3 sequences, roughly 15% were seen once, and the ten largest hold roughly 4.5%. This clonotype showed up many times.

The chain couples TRBV28 to TRBJ2-7; tentative D call: TRBD1 (5 bases). Specimen: blood. The sequence was collected from a woman aged 40 to 55 with Graves' ophthalmopathy. The CDR3 loop is CASSPGLTGSYEQYF. CDR3 coding DNA: TGTGCCAGCAGCCCAGGGTTAACGGGCTCCTACGAGCAGTACTTC.